Listed below are T cell receptor beta chains from one sample, sequenced in a study of response to subunit inactivated influenza vaccine. TCRdb called the RT-PCR reads again in MiXCR, with one record for every CDR3 protein. The sample gives 860,000 or so distinct CDR3 sequences, approximately 21% of which show up once; roughly 10% is in the top ten. Sequencing was performed on PBMCs from blood, taken 5 to 6 days after vaccination. These receptors all come from a man over 45 who received an inactivated influenza vaccine. CDR3s include the opening cysteine and the closing phenylalanine or tryptophan.

14	TRBV30	TRBJ2-1	CAWAQGALHNEQFF
16	TRBV4-3	TRBJ2-7	CASSQRLAGGPYEQYF
11	TRBV20-1	TRBJ2-5	CSARARRAQYF
13	TRBV7-2	TRBJ2-7	CASSLALGGAQYF
15	TRBV28	TRBJ2-5	CASSPGQAIQETQYF
14	TRBV6-5	TRBJ2-7	CASSYSPGAGEQYF
17	TRBV7-2	TRBJ2-5	CASSSPAGRGVQETQYF
16	TRBV5-6	TRBJ2-3	CASSWGTSGTTDTQYF
15	TRBV24-1	TRBJ2-1	CATSDSRTGSNEQFF
14	TRBV7-2	TRBJ2-7	CASSRTSGSHEQYF
13	TRBV12-3/TRBV12-4	TRBJ2-2	CASSSGDYGELFF
16	TRBV12-3/TRBV12-4	TRBJ2-7	CASSSVFWGATDEQYF
18	TRBV11-1	TRBJ2-1	CASSFFGLAGFTYNEQFF
16	TRBV7-2	TRBJ2-3	CASSLDGTGTWNTQYF
16	TRBV5-1	TRBJ2-3	CACILGLAGSTDTQYF
17	TRBV4-2	TRBJ2-4	CASSQETGDLAKNIQYF
15	TRBV20-1	TRBJ2-2	CSARVMGTNTGELFF
13	TRBV7-2	TRBJ2-2	CASRPRGTGELFF
15	TRBV20-1	TRBJ1-5	CSAITGGYSNQPQHF
17	TRBV6-5	TRBJ2-1	CASSYSSVTGTYNEQFF
14	TRBV7-9	TRBJ1-6	CASSGGQLGSPLHF
15	TRBV6-5	TRBJ2-3	CASSYYQGAPDTQYF
15	TRBV6-1	TRBJ1-4	CASSALGGLNEKLFF
13	TRBV20-1	TRBJ2-3	CSARRTAQDTQYF
14	TRBV5-1	TRBJ2-1	CASSSGRGGNEQFF
14	TRBV20-1	TRBJ2-1	CSARDRGGWNEQFF
15	TRBV4-2	TRBJ2-6	CASMPEGAGANVLTF
15	TRBV6-2/TRBV6-3	TRBJ2-7	CASSYVGTGGHEQYF
16	TRBV4-3	TRBJ2-3	CASSQFVGGPLDTQYF
14	TRBV20-1	TRBJ2-5	CSTHLAGGRETQYF
12	TRBV29-1	TRBJ2-7	CSVRGTADEQYF
14	TRBV20-1	TRBJ1-5	CSARLGAGNQPQHF
16	TRBV4-1	TRBJ1-5	CASSQDDRVSNQPQHF
11	TRBV29-1	TRBJ2-5	CSVLLGETQYF